This is a list of T cell receptor beta chains from one sample in a study of long-term antiretroviral therapy in people with HIV. Sequencing used immunoSEQ multiplex PCR; TCRdb keeps in-frame clones, though not all of them. The sample carries tens of thousands of clones, over 70% recorded once. The sample consisted of unsorted PBMCs, taken 3.1 years after starting antiretroviral therapy. Receptor source: a woman aged 45 to 65 with HIV. Both conserved end residues are part of each CDR3. A D gene is named only where the DNA matches it firmly. Clone size is shown for a subset of rows, as once, few, many or a class of expanded clone.

d_call j_call clone_size v_call cdr3_nt cdr3_aa
TRBD1 TRBJ1-5 NA TRBV19 TGTGCCAGTGGTGACAGGGTAAATCAGCCCCAGCATTTT CASGDRVNQPQHF
TRBD2 TRBJ2-1 once TRBV5-1 TGCGCCAGCAGCCCTGCCAGCGGGGCCTACAATGAGCAGTTCTTC CASSPASGAYNEQFF
TRBD1 TRBJ2-2 NA TRBV5-1 TGCGCCAGCAGCTTGGACAGGGGGATCAGGGCGGAGCTGTTTTTT CASSLDRGIRAELFF
NA TRBJ2-1 NA TRBV5-4 TGTGCCAGCAGCTTGGCGGGTAGGGAGCAGTTCTTC CASSLAGREQFF
NA TRBJ1-4 NA TRBV9 TGTGCCAGCAGCCCTAGAGCGGACAGTAATGAAAAACTGTTTTTT CASSPRADSNEKLFF
NA TRBJ1-3 NA TRBV11-2 TGTGCCAGCAGCCTGATAGGGGTTCAAAACTACTCTGGAAACACCATATATTTT CASSLIGVQNYSGNTIYF
NA TRBJ1-1 NA TRBV19 TGTGCCAGTAGTCCCCGGACGGGGAACACTGAAGCTTTCTTT CASSPRTGNTEAFF
NA TRBJ1-1 NA TRBV11-2 TGTGCCAGCAGCGGACAAATCACTGAAGCTTTCTTT CASSGQITEAFF
TRBD2 TRBJ2-3 NA TRBV5-1 TGCGCCAGCAGCTTGGAGGGAGCGGGGGGGCCCACAGATACGCAGTATTTT CASSLEGAGGPTDTQYF
NA TRBJ2-3 NA TRBV7-9 TGTGCCAGCAGCCCCGGGGCCACAGATACGCAGTATTTT CASSPGATDTQYF
NA TRBJ1-4 NA TRBV20-1 TGCAGTGCTTTACTTAGGGAAAAACTGTTTTTT CSALLREKLFF
NA TRBJ1-5 NA TRBV21-1 TGTGCCAGCAGCAAGAAGGGAATAAGAAATCAGCCCCAGCATTTT CASSKKGIRNQPQHF
NA TRBJ1-5 NA TRBV7-2 TGTGCCAGCAGCTTAGGCAGACATCCAAATCAGCCCCAGCATTTT CASSLGRHPNQPQHF
NA TRBJ2-7 NA TRBV5-1 TGCGCCAGCAGCACGACAACACCCTTGGGGGAGCAGTACTTC CASSTTTPLGEQYF
TRBD2 TRBJ2-2 NA TRBV19 TGTGCCAGTAGTAAAAAAACTAGCGGTTCCACCGGGGAGCTGTTTTTT CASSKKTSGSTGELFF
NA TRBJ2-1 NA TRBV5-1 TGCGCCAGCAGCTTGATGAGCGTTACCTCCTACAATGAGCAGTTCTTC CASSLMSVTSYNEQFF
NA TRBJ1-6 few TRBV27 TGTGCCAGCAGTTTATCGGGGAGGGGAGCTTCACCCCTCCACTTT CASSLSGRGASPLHF
NA TRBJ1-5 once TRBV6-1 TGTGCCAGCAGTGCGGGCAATAGCAATCAGCCCCAGCATTTT CASSAGNSNQPQHF
NA TRBJ2-2 NA TRBV12-5 TGTGCTAGTGGTCTGACCCAAAGCGGGCGCGCCGGGGAGCTGTTTTTT CASGLTQSGRAGELFF
TRBD1 TRBJ2-7 NA TRBV7-3 TGTGCCAGCAGCCCCAGACAGGGCTACGAGCAGTACTTC CASSPRQGYEQYF